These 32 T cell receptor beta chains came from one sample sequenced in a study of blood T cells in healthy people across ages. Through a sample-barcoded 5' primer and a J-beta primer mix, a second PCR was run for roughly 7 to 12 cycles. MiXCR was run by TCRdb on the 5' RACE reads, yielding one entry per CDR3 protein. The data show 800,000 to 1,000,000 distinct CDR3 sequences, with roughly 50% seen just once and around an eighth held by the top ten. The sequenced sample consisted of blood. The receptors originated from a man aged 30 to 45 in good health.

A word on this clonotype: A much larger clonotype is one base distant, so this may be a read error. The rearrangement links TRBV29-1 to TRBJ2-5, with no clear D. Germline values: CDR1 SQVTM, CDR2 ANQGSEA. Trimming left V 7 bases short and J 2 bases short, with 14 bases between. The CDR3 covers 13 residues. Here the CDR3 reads CSGQALSQETQYF. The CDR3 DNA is TGCAGCGGTCAAGCGCTCAGTCAAGAGACCCAGTACTTC.

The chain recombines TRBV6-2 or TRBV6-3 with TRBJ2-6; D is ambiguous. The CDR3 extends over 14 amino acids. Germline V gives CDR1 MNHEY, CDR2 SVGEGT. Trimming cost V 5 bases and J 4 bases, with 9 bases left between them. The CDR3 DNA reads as TGTGCCAGCAGTGACCCCTCCGGGGCCAACGTCCTGACTTTC. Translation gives CASSDPSGANVLTF.

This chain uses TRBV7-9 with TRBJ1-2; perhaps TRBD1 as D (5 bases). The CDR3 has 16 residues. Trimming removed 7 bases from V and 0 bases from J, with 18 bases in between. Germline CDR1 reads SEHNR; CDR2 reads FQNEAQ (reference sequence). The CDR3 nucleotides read TGTGCCAGCACTTCCCCGAAGGCAGGGACTAACTATGGCTACACCTTC. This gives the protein CASTSPKAGTNYGYTF.

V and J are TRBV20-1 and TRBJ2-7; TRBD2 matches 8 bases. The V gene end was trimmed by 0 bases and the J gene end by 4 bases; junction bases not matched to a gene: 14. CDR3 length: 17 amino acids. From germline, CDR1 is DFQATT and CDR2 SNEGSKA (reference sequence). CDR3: CSARDPLLSRGGYEQYF. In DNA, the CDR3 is TGCAGTGCTAGAGATCCCCTCTTGTCACGGGGGGGATACGAGCAGTACTTC.

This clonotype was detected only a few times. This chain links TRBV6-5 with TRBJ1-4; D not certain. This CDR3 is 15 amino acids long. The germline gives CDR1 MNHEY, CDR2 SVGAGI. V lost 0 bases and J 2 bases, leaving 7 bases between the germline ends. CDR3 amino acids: CASSYSPRTNEKLFF. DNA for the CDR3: TGTGCCAGCAGTTACTCGCCAAGGACTAATGAAAAACTGTTTTTT.

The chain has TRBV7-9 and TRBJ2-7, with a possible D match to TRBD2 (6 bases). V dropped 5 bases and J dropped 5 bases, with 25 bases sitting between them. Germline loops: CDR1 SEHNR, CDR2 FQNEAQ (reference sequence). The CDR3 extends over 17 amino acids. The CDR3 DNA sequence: TGTGCCAGCAGCCCGCCGCTGACCCGTACGGGGAGGAACGAGCAGTACTTC. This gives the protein CASSPPLTRTGRNEQYF. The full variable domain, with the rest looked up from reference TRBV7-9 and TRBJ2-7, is DTGVSQNPRHKITKRGQNVTFRCDPISEHNRLYWYRQTLGQGPEFLTYFQNEAQLEKSRLLSDRFSAERPKGSFSTLEIQRTEQGDSAMYLCASSPPLTRTGRNEQYFGPGTRLTVT.

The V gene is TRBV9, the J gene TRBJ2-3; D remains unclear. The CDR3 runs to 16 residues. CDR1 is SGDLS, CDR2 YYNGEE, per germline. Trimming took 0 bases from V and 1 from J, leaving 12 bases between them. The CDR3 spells CASSVGASRRTDTQYF. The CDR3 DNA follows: TGTGCCAGCAGCGTAGGGGCCAGCCGGCGCACAGATACGCAGTATTTT.

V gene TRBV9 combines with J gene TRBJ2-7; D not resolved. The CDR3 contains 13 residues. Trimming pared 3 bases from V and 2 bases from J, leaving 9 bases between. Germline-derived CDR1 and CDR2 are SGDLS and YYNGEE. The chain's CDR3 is CASSDGRTYEQYF. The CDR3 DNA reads TGTGCCAGCAGCGACGGCAGAACCTACGAGCAGTACTTC.

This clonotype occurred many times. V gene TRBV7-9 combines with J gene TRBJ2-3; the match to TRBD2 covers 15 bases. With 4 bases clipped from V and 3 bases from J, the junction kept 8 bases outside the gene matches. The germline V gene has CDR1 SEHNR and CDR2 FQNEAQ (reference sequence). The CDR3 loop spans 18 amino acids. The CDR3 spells CASSSGLAGGRLTDTQYF. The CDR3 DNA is TGTGCCAGCAGCTCTGGACTAGCGGGGGGGCGGCTGACAGATACGCAGTATTTT.

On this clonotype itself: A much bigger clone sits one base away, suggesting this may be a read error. The CDR3 DNA reads TGTGCCAGCAGCTTAGAAGCTGGGCGGGGAAACAATGAGCAGTACTTC. Protein product: CASSLEAGRGNNEQYF. This chain links TRBV7-2 with TRBJ2-5, with D possibly being TRBD2 (6 bases). V was shortened by 1 base and J by 11 bases, with 23 bases between the two germline ends. The length of the CDR3 is 16 residues. Germline values: CDR1 SGHTA, CDR2 FQGNSA.

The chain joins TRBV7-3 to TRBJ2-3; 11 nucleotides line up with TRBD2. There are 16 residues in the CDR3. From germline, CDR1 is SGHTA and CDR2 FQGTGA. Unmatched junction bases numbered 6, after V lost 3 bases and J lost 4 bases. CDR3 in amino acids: CASSFPLAGGSDTQYF. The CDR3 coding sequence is TGTGCCAGCAGCTTTCCGCTAGCGGGGGGCTCAGATACGCAGTATTTT.

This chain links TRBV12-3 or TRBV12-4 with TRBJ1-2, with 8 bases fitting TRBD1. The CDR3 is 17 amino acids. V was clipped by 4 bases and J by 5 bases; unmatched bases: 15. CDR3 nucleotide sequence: TGTGCCAGCAGTTCCGGGACAGGTAGCCTTCGCGGTTATGGCTACACCTTC. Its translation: CASSSGTGSLRGYGYTF.

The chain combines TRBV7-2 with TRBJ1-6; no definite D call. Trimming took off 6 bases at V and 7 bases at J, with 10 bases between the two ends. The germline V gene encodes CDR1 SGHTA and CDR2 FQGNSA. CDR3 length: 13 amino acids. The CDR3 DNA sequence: TGTGCCAGCAGAGGCGATCTCAATTCACCCCTCCACTTT. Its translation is CASRGDLNSPLHF.

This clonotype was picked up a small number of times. The CDR3 nucleotides are TGCAGTGCTAGGTATCCAGGGAGGTCCGCAGATACGCAGTATTTT. It encodes CSARYPGRSADTQYF. The rearrangement uses TRBV20-1 and TRBJ2-3, with D tentatively TRBD2 (6 bases). The CDR3 contains 15 residues. The V gene lost 3 bases and the J gene lost 4 bases, with 17 bases spanning the gap. In germline, CDR1 is DFQATT, CDR2 SNEGSKA (reference sequence).

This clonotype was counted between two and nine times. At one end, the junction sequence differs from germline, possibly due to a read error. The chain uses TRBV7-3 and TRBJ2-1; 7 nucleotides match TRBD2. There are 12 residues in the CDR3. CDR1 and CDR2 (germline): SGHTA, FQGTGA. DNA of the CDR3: TGTGCCAGCAGCCTAACGGGGGGAATGCAGTTCTTC. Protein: CASSLTGGMQFF.

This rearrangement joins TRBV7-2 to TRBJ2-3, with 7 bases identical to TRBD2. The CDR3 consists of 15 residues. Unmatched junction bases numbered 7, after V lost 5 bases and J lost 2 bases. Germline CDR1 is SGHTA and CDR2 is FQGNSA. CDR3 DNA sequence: TGTGCCAGCAGCCCTCGACTAGCCCCCACAGATACGCAGTATTTT. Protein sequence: CASSPRLAPTDTQYF.

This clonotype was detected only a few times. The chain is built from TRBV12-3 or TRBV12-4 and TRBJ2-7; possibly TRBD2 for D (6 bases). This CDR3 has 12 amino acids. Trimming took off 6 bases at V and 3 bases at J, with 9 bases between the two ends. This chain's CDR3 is CASSAGLYEQYF. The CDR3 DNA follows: TGTGCCAGCAGCGCGGGACTCTACGAGCAGTACTTC.

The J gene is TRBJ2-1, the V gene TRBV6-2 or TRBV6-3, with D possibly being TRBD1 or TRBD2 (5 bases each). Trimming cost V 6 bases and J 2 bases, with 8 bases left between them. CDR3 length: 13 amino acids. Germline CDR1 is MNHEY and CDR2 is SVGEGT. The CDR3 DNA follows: TGTGCCAGCAGGAGGGACCCCTACAATGAGCAGTTCTTC. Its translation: CASRRDPYNEQFF.

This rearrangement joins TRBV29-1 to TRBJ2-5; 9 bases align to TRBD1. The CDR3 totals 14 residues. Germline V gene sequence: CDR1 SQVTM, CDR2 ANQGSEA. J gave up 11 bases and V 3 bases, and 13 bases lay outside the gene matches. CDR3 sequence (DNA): TGCAGCGTTGAGTCAACGGACAGGGGAAATGAGCAGTACTTC. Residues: CSVESTDRGNEQYF.

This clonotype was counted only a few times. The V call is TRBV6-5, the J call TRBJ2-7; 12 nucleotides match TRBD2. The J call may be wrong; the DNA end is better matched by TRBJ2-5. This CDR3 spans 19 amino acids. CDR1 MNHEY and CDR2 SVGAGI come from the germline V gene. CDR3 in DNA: TGTGCCAGCAGTTATTCTGCATCGGGGCTAGCGGGGGGGCCAAAGACCCAGTACTTC. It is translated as CASSYSASGLAGGPKTQYF.

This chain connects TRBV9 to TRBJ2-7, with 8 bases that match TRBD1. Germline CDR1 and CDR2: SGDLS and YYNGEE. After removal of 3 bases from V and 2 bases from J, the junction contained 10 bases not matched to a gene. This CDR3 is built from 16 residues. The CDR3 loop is CASSATPGTGTYEQYF. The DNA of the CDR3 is TGTGCCAGCAGCGCCACTCCCGGGACAGGTACCTACGAGCAGTACTTC.

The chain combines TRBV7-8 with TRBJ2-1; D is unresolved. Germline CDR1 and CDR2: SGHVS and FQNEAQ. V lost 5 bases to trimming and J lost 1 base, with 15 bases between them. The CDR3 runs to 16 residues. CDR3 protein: CASSRPIISSYNEQFF. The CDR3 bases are TGTGCCAGCAGCCGCCCGATAATTTCATCCTACAATGAGCAGTTCTTC.

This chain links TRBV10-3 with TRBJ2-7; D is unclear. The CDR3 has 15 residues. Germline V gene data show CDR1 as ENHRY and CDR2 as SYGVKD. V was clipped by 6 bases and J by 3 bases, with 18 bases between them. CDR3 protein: CAISPFLPNSYEQYF. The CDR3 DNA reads TGTGCCATCAGCCCCTTCCTACCCAATAGCTACGAGCAGTACTTC.

The CDR3, as DNA: TGTGCCAGCAGTTTAGAACAGGCGACCGGGGAGCTGTTTTTT. Encoded protein: CASSLEQATGELFF. V usage is TRBV28 and J usage is TRBJ2-2; possibly TRBD1 for D (5 bases). This CDR3 is built from 14 residues. Germline assignment: CDR1 MDHEN and CDR2 SYDVKM. Between the trimmed V and J ends, which lost 2 bases and 5 bases, there was a span of 9 bases.

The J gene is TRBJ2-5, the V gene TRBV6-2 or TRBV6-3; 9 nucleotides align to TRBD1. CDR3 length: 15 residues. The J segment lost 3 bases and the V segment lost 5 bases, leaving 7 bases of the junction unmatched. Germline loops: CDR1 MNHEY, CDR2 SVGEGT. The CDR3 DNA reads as TGTGCCAGCAGTACGCCGGGACAGGGTAAAGAGACCCAGTACTTC. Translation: CASSTPGQGKETQYF.

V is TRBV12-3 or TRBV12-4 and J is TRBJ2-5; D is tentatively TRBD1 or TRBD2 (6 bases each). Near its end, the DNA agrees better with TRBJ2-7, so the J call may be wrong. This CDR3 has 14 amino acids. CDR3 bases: TGTGCCAGCAGTCCCGAGAGGGGGGCCTACGAGCAGTACTTC. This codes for CASSPERGAYEQYF.

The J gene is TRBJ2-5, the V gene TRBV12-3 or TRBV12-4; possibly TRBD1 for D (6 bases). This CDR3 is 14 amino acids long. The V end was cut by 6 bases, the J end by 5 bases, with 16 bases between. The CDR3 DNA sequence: TGTGCCAGCAGCCATATGACAGGTGGGGAGACCCAGTACTTC. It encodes CASSHMTGGETQYF.

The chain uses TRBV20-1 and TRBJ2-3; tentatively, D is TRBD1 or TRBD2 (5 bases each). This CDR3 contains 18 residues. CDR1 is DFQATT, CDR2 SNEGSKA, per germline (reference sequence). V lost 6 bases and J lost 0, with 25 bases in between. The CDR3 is CSAAGEPTDQPSTDTQYF. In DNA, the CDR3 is TGCAGTGCCGCGGGCGAACCGACAGACCAGCCGAGCACAGATACGCAGTATTTT.

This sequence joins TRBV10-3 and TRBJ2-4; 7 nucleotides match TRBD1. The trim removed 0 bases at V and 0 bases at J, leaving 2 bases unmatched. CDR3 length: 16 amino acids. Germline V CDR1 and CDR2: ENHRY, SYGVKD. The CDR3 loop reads CAISESGDRAKNIQYF. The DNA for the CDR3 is TGTGCCATCAGTGAGTCCGGGGACAGAGCCAAAAACATTCAGTACTTC.

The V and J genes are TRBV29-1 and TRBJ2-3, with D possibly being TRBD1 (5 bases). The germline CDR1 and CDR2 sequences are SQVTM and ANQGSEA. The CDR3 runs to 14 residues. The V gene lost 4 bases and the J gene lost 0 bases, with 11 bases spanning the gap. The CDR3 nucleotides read TGCAGCGTTGTAGGGGCAGGTAGCACAGATACGCAGTATTTT. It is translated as CSVVGAGSTDTQYF.

CDR3 coding DNA: TGTGCCAGTCGTCGGGACAGAGTCTCGGATGAGCAGTTCTTC. Translation: CASRRDRVSDEQFF. The chain combines TRBV19 with TRBJ2-1; 7 nucleotides match TRBD1. CDR1 LNHDA and CDR2 SQIVND come from the germline V gene (reference sequence). This CDR3 spans 14 amino acids. The ends lost 8 bases at V and 8 bases at J; junction bases unmatched: 12.

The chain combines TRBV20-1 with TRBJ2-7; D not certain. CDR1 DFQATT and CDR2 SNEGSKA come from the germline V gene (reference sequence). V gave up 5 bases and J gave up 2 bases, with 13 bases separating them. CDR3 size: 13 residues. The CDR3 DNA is TGCAGTGCTCCCTGGACGGTTACCTACGAGCAGTACTTC. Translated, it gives CSAPWTVTYEQYF.